Below, 5 T cell receptor beta chains from the same sample are listed, as sequenced in a study of cytotoxic CD8 clonotypes in ibrutinib-treated CLL. Repertoires were generated with immunoSEQ multiplex PCR, while TCRdb's copy carries only in-frame clones and drops some. Among 65,000 to 80,000 clones listed, approximately 82% were seen once. Sequenced here: PBMCs, sampled after 24 months of ibrutinib treatment. These receptors were collected from a human donor with chronic lymphocytic leukemia.

The J gene is TRBJ2-7, the V gene TRBV6-1, with D perhaps matching TRBD2 (5 bases). V was clipped by 4 bases and J by 3 bases, with 19 bases between them. Germline values: CDR1 MNHNS, CDR2 SASEGT. The CDR3 covers 16 residues. The CDR3 sequence is CASSAGPLDCNYEQYF. The CDR3 DNA follows: TGTGCCAGCAGTGCAGGACCGTTGGACTGTAACTACGAGCAGTACTTC.

The gene calls are TRBV28 and TRBJ1-4; 9 bases fit TRBD1. The germline V gene has CDR1 MDHEN and CDR2 SYDVKM. The CDR3 runs 15 residues. With 5 bases clipped from V and 4 bases from J, the junction kept 5 bases outside the gene matches. This CDR3 is CASSAPGQGNEKLFF. Written as DNA, the CDR3 is TGTGCCAGCAGTGCCCCGGGACAGGGTAATGAAAAACTGTTTTTT.

This chain uses TRBV18 with TRBJ1-3; D is undetermined. V dropped 3 bases and J dropped 1 base, with 7 bases sitting between them. Germline V gene data show CDR1 as KGHSH and CDR2 as LQKENI. This CDR3 is built from 14 residues. CDR3 in amino acids: CASSPQDSGNTIYF. CDR3 bases: TGTGCCAGCTCACCTCAGGATTCTGGAAACACCATATATTTT.

This clone has only a few counts. V gene TRBV6-5 combines with J gene TRBJ2-7, with 7 bases fitting TRBD1. This CDR3 comprises 14 residues. J lost 3 bases, V lost 6 bases, and 8 bases had no gene match. The germline gives CDR1 MNHEY, CDR2 SVGAGI. The CDR3, as DNA: TGTGCCAGCAGCCCCCACAGGGGTTACTACGAGCAGTACTTC. It specifies CASSPHRGYYEQYF.

This chain connects TRBV2 to TRBJ2-7; 12 bases agree with TRBD2. This CDR3 has 14 residues. Trimming at V came to 6 bases and at J to 5 bases, leaving 5 bases not matched to a gene. Looked up from germline, CDR1 is SNHLY and CDR2 is FYNNEI. DNA for the CDR3: TGTGCCAGCAGGATGGGACTAGCGGGCCACGAGCAGTACTTC. Translated, it gives CASRMGLAGHEQYF.